These 13 T cell receptor beta chains were sequenced from one sample in a study of T-cell reconstitution after alpha-beta-depleted transplantation in children. Unique molecular identifiers were incorporated during preparation of the TCRbeta library. TCRdb re-analysed the PCR reads in MiXCR, keeping a single row per CDR3 protein. Of over 300,000 distinct CDR3 sequences in the sample, about 9.3% were seen once. Sample: PBMCs from the stem cell graft donor, taken from the stem cell graft. These TCRs come from a human donor who donated a stem cell graft to a child with acute lymphoblastic leukemia.

This chain links TRBV12-3 or TRBV12-4 with TRBJ2-7; TRBD1 agrees at 9 bases. Trimming took 3 bases from V and 3 from J; bases not matched to a gene: 9. The CDR3 covers 16 residues. DNA for the CDR3: TGTGCCAGCAGTTTTATTCCGGGACAGGGAGTCTACGAGCAGTACTTC. Translated: CASSFIPGQGVYEQYF.

The genes are TRBV6-1 and TRBJ1-2; no definite D call. Germline CDR1 and CDR2: MNHNS and SASEGT. Trimming removed 6 bases at V and 4 bases at J, with 12 bases between. The CDR3 runs to 13 residues. The CDR3 here is CASSRTVFYGYTF. CDR3 nucleotide sequence: TGTGCCAGCAGCCGGACCGTCTTCTATGGCTACACCTTC.

Note on this clonotype: A junction end diverges from the germline sequence, so it may reflect a read error. The chain has TRBV9 and TRBJ1-6; 7 bases map to TRBD1. CDR1 is SGDLS and CDR2 is YYNGEE in the germline V gene. This CDR3 contains 15 residues. CDR3 in amino acids: CANSVATTGDSPLHF. Here the CDR3 DNA reads TGTGCCAACAGCGTAGCTACTACAGGGGATTCACCCCTCCACTTT.

This chain joins TRBV18 and TRBJ2-6; maybe TRBD2 (5 bases). Trimming took off 2 bases at V and 1 base at J, with 12 bases between the two ends. The germline gives CDR1 KGHSH, CDR2 LQKENI. CDR3 size: 17 residues. The CDR3 protein is CASSPYGETSGANVLTF. CDR3 coding DNA: TGTGCCAGCTCACCATATGGGGAGACATCTGGGGCCAACGTCCTGACTTTC.

In its sample, this clonotype was seen many times. The rearrangement joins TRBV28 to TRBJ1-5; possibly TRBD1 for D (5 bases). V dropped 6 bases and J dropped 9 bases, with 18 bases sitting between them. CDR1 and CDR2 from the germline V gene are MDHEN and SYDVKM. The CDR3 has 14 amino acids. CDR3 sequence: CASRDTGTQLPQHF. In DNA form, the CDR3 reads TGTGCCAGCAGGGACACCGGGACCCAGTTGCCCCAGCATTTT. Variable domain in full (rest from reference TRBV28 and TRBJ1-5): DVKVTQSSRYLVKRTGEKVFLECVQDMDHENMFWYRQDPGLGLRLIYFSYDVKMKEKGDIPEGYSVSREKKERFSLILESASTNQTSMYLCASRDTGTQLPQHFGDGTRLSIL.

This clonotype was found many times. The chain carries TRBV5-1 and TRBJ2-1; 7 positions match TRBD1. With V trimmed by 4 bases and J by 2 bases, 6 bases remained unmatched. From germline, CDR1 is SGHRS and CDR2 YFSETQ. The CDR3 has 15 residues. CDR3 loop: CASSLLTGTYNEQFF. CDR3 DNA sequence: TGCGCCAGCAGCCTGCTGACAGGGACCTACAATGAGCAGTTCTTC.

This clonotype was seen more than once but under ten times. CDR3 DNA: TGTGCCAGCAGCCCCGAGTACGGGGCAGACACTGAAGCTTTCTTT. Residues: CASSPEYGADTEAFF. This rearrangement joins TRBV27 to TRBJ1-1; TRBD1 might be the D (5 bases). The germline CDR1 and CDR2 sequences are MNHEY and SMNVEV (reference sequence). Trimming removed 6 bases from V and 3 bases from J, with 17 bases in between. The CDR3 sequence is 15 residues long.

This clonotype appeared a few times. V gene TRBV4-3 combines with J gene TRBJ1-1; perhaps TRBD1 as D (5 bases). This CDR3 has 14 amino acids. Trimming shortened V by 0 bases and J by 2 bases, and 7 bases separated the two germline ends. Per germline, CDR1 LGHNA and CDR2 YSLEER. CDR3 residues: CASSQDRDNTEAFF. CDR3 nucleotide sequence: TGCGCCAGCAGCCAAGATCGGGACAACACTGAAGCTTTCTTT.

The chain recombines TRBV28 with TRBJ2-2, with 11 bases fitting TRBD2. CDR3 length: 16 residues. With V trimmed by 6 bases and J by 2 bases, 5 bases remained unmatched. Looked up from germline, CDR1 is MDHEN and CDR2 is SYDVKM. The CDR3 coding sequence is TGTGCCAGCAGAAGACGACTAGCGGGAAACACCGGGGAGCTGTTTTTT. Its protein product is CASRRRLAGNTGELFF.

This clonotype has a handful of counts. The V call is TRBV7-2, the J call TRBJ2-3; 9 bases are a match to TRBD2. With V trimmed by 2 bases and J by 0 bases, 6 bases remained unmatched. Looked up from germline, CDR1 is SGHTA and CDR2 is FQGNSA. The length of the CDR3 is 17 residues. The CDR3 sequence is CASSLKLAGLSTDTQYF. The CDR3 DNA reads TGTGCCAGCAGCTTAAAACTAGCGGGCCTAAGCACAGATACGCAGTATTTT.

The chain is built from TRBV13 and TRBJ2-7; 10 bases map to TRBD1. The CDR3 covers 14 residues. Germline CDR1 reads PRHDT; CDR2 reads FYEKMQ (reference sequence). With V trimmed by 0 bases and J by 5 bases, 1 base remained unmatched. CDR3 amino acids: CASSLGGQGDEQYF. The CDR3 DNA follows: TGTGCCAGCAGCTTAGGTGGACAGGGGGACGAGCAGTACTTC.

Worth noting for this clonotype: Relative to the germline gene, one junction end is altered; a read error may explain this. The genes are TRBV20-1 and TRBJ2-7; 8 bases are a match to TRBD1. This CDR3 is built from 19 residues. Germline loops: CDR1 DFQATT, CDR2 SNEGSKA (reference sequence). The CDR3 here is CCARDFLSSLGQDEHEQYF. The CDR3 DNA is TGCTGTGCTAGAGACTTTCTGTCGTCCCTGGGACAGGACGAACACGAGCAGTACTTC.

This clonotype was counted only a few times. The chain recombines TRBV6-1 with TRBJ2-5; TRBD2 matches 7 bases. There are 14 residues in the CDR3. Trimming at V came to 5 bases and at J to 6 bases, leaving 9 bases not matched to a gene. Germline-derived CDR1 and CDR2 are MNHNS and SASEGT. CDR3 in amino acids: CASSREGLRQTQYF. Written as DNA, the CDR3 is TGTGCCAGCAGTAGGGAGGGGCTTAGGCAGACCCAGTACTTC.